Included here is one TCR beta chain sequence, with context. This clonotype turned up a few times. Its antigen is still unknown. No clone much larger than this one lies a single base away; base qualities are absent. Donors were 39 systemically healthy Caucasian individuals from Russia aged roughly 6 to 90 years. Each donor gave 8 to 10 milliliters of peripheral blood, drawn into EDTA-treated Vacutainer tubes. Ficoll-Paque density-gradient centrifugation was used to isolate PBMCs, with at least 6.5 million per sample. Trizol reagent was used to extract total RNA from the PBMCs, yielding at least 5.5 micrograms per sample. The percentages of naive CD45RAhigh/CD27high T cells were determined by flow cytometry on a PBMC aliquot from every donor. Libraries were constructed by 5' RACE. These reads were obtained on an Illumina HiSeq 2500. A second PCR of about 7 to 12 cycles was run with a J-beta primer mix and a sample-barcoded 5' primer. A template-switch 5' adaptor carrying 12 random nucleotides introduced a unique molecular identifier onto each TCR beta cDNA molecule. At least 2.5 million CDR3-containing paired-end reads were obtained from each sample. First-strand cDNA was synthesized from all RNA with the Mint cDNA synthesis kit, primed by a TRBC-specific oligonucleotide. All cDNA was treated with uracil-DNA glycosylase and then went through a first 18-cycle PCR with the universal primers M1SS and BC2_uni_R. Processing in the source paper ran as follows. For normalization, 1 million high-quality reads, each with a distinct molecular identifier, were randomly selected from each sample. Reads with shared molecular identifiers were discarded instead of being binned into consensus sequences. MiTCR, run with a Q25 quality threshold and the strictest error-elimination algorithm, handled CDR3 identification, clonotype clustering and error correction. A nonparametric unseen species model with Euler transformation was used to estimate a lower bound on total TCR beta diversity. Starting from the raw public reads, TCRdb applied fastp trimming at Q25, assembled clones with MiXCR and retained in-frame beta chains. Each entry is one CDR3 protein sequence, shown with its most common DNA and genes. V and J calls and clone size were set by TCRdb, not the authors. For this sample there are about 680,000 distinct CDR3 sequences; 45% to 50% appear just once. The ten top clones hold roughly 31% of the sample.

This record comes from a study of blood T cells in healthy people across ages (dated by TCRdb to about 2015). Study-wide context: In model experiments, template switching captured about one uniquely barcoded TCR beta cDNA molecule for every two T cells. Using deep sequencing normalized with unique cDNA molecular identifiers, the study measured how TCR beta repertoire diversity changes with age. The donors were split into four age groups: young (average around 15 years), middle-aged (around 37), aged (more than 60) and long-lived (over 80). Donors of different ages were randomly distributed across sequencing lanes to avoid experimental bias. Two additional independent replicas of 1 million unique cDNA reads from the same blood draw were analyzed for two donors (one aged 18 to 30 and one aged 80 or older).

CDR3 length: 14 amino acids, cysteine to phenylalanine. The DNA shown is the 42-base CDR3, in frame from base 1. Germline trimming amounts to 1 base on V and 6 bases on J, with 8 as the count of junction bases outside the gene matches. CDR1 and CDR2, per the germline V gene (reference sequence), are DFQATT and SNEGSKA. The study at large found these results: Observed TCR beta diversity per million T cells fell roughly linearly with age, and a significant reduction was already apparent by age approximately 41. Conclusive comparison of naive and antigen-experienced compartments was prevented by the profiling of bulk unsorted PBMCs. Compared with the aged group, the long-lived group had more naive CD4+ T cells, fewer expanded clones and increased TCR diversity, suggesting age selection. Estimates of total diversity based on one million sequenced T cells were considered lower bounds and underestimates. Because the CMV infection status of the donors was unknown, age-related changes in expanded clonotypes may potentially have been confounded. A strong correlation was found between observed TCR beta diversity and the percentage of naive T cells measured by flow cytometry.

The sequenced sample consisted of blood. The rearranged segments are TRBV20-1 and TRBJ1-1, with 7 central nucleotides matching TRBD1. This receptor was identified in a woman in her sixties in good health. The CDR3 protein sequence reads: CSARVYRGVAEAFF. The sequenced DNA is TGCAGTGCTAGAGTTTACAGGGGAGTCGCTGAAGCTTTCTTT.